Each of the 21 T cell receptor beta chains below was sequenced from the same sample in a study of blood T cell repertoires in COVID-19 (TCRdb year 2020). Libraries were built with the immunoSEQ multiplex PCR assay. The clones in this table, taken by TCRdb from immuneACCESS, are in-frame only. Not every clone is retained; where verified, under half of the shortfall comes from an unresolved V gene, and the cause of the rest is unknown. The sample table lists fewer than 500,000 clones, about four fifths of them with a count of one. The ten top clones hold under 1.2% of the sample. The sample was peripheral blood. These TCRs come from a human donor with acute or convalescent COVID-19. The donor label of this sample is uncertain.

The V call is TRBV2, the J call TRBJ2-7; 11 nucleotides agree with TRBD1. This CDR3 region has 14 residues. The V and J ends lost 6 bases and 3 bases, in that order; junction bases with no gene match: 4. CDR1 and CDR2 from the germline V gene are SNHLY and FYNNEI. DNA of the CDR3: TGTGCCAGCAGCCCGGGACAGGGGGACTACGAGCAGTACTTC. Translation: CASSPGQGDYEQYF.

Turning to this clone: The same CDR3 also results from other DNA sequences found in this sample. The chain joins TRBV7-9 to TRBJ1-6, with D tentatively TRBD1 (5 bases). V was trimmed by 1 base and J by 3 bases, leaving 10 bases between them. This CDR3 comprises 16 residues. CDR1 and CDR2 from the germline V gene are SEHNR and FQNEAQ (reference sequence). The CDR3 DNA reads TGTGCCAGCAGCTTAGGCTCAGGGTTCTATAATTCACCCCTCCACTTT. Protein sequence: CASSLGSGFYNSPLHF.

This clone showed up just a few times. This chain joins TRBV6-5 and TRBJ1-1; D is possibly TRBD1 (5 bases). Per germline, CDR1 MNHEY and CDR2 SVGAGI. V lost 7 bases and J lost 1, with 13 bases in between. The CDR3 contains 14 residues. The CDR3 loop reads CASTPGRGNTEAFF. CDR3 coding DNA: TGTGCCAGCACCCCGGGGCGGGGGAACACTGAAGCTTTCTTT.

The chain has TRBV18 and TRBJ1-6, with 9 bases that match TRBD1. The CDR3 contains 16 residues. V shed 5 bases, J shed 6 bases, and the junction held 8 bases outside the gene matches. Germline V gene lookup returns CDR1 KGHSH and CDR2 LQKENI. The CDR3 is CASSSLDRGSNSPLHF. CDR3 DNA sequence: TGTGCCAGCTCATCCCTGGACAGGGGTAGTAATTCACCCCTCCACTTT.

On this clone: The same CDR3 can be traced to other DNA sequences in this sample. The CDR3 reads CASSTGYGYTF. In DNA, the CDR3 is TGTGCCAGCTCTACAGGGTATGGCTACACCTTC. The V and J genes are TRBV28 and TRBJ1-2; tentatively, D is TRBD1 (6 bases). Trimming took off 8 bases at V and 5 bases at J, with 9 bases between the two ends. CDR1 is MDHEN, CDR2 SYDVKM, per germline. CDR3 length equals 11 residues.

The gene calls are TRBV5-1 and TRBJ1-1; no definite D call. CDR3 length equals 13 residues. Germline lookup yields CDR1 SGHRS and CDR2 YFSETQ. V was shortened by 0 bases and J by 3 bases, with 6 bases between the two germline ends. Here the CDR3 reads CASSLVSDTEAFF. CDR3 nucleotides: TGCGCCAGCAGCTTGGTTTCCGACACTGAAGCTTTCTTT.

The gene calls are TRBV11-3 and TRBJ2-7; a weak D match, TRBD1 (6 bases). The CDR3 is 15 residues long. Germline-derived CDR1 and CDR2 are SGHNT and YENEEA. Trimming stripped 0 bases from V and 1 base from J, with 10 bases between. The CDR3 DNA reads TGTGCCAGCAGCTTAGAGGGGGCGCCGTCCTACGAGCAGTACTTC. Its translation: CASSLEGAPSYEQYF.

The V and J genes are TRBV7-8 and TRBJ1-2; D possibly corresponds to TRBD1 (6 bases). Trimming removed 5 bases from V and 3 bases from J, with 28 bases in between. The CDR3 spans 19 residues. The V gene's germline CDR1 is SGHVS and CDR2 FQNEAQ. CDR3 DNA sequence: TGTGCCAGCAGCCCGAGACCCCTCCCGCTACAGGGAGAGGACTATGGCTACACCTTC. Its protein is CASSPRPLPLQGEDYGYTF.

The CDR3 sequence: CASGSSGRGDTQYF. The CDR3, as DNA: TGTGCTAGTGGATCTAGCGGGAGGGGGGATACGCAGTATTTT. This rearrangement joins TRBV12-5 to TRBJ2-3, with 12 bases fitting TRBD2. The J segment lost 6 bases and the V segment lost 6 bases, leaving 4 bases of the junction unmatched. CDR3 length: 14 amino acids. Germline CDR1 and CDR2: LGHNT and FRNRAP.

This sequence joins TRBV2 and TRBJ2-1; D remains unclear. V was clipped by 8 bases and J by 12 bases, with 14 bases between them. CDR3 length: 11 residues. Per the germline V gene, CDR1 is SNHLY and CDR2 is FYNNEI. CDR3: CASERAIAQFF. CDR3 sequence (DNA): TGTGCCAGCGAAAGAGCTATAGCGCAGTTCTTC. Drawing the rest from reference TRBV2 and TRBJ2-1, the complete variable domain is EPEVTQTPSHQVTQMGQEVILRCVPISNHLYFYWYRQILGQKVEFLVSFYNNEISEKSEIFDDQFSVERPDGSNFTLKIRSTKLEDSAMYFCASERAIAQFFGPGTRLTVL.

This rearrangement joins TRBV11-2 to TRBJ2-5; 8 nucleotides match TRBD2. Losses at the gene ends were 5 bases for V and 5 bases for J; bases not matched to a gene: 4. This CDR3 contains 13 residues. The V gene's germline CDR1 is SGHAT and CDR2 FQNNGV. The CDR3 spells CASSTRGRETQYF. CDR3 bases: TGTGCCAGCAGCACCCGCGGGAGGGAGACCCAGTACTTC. Supplemented by reference TRBV11-2 and TRBJ2-5, the full variable domain reads EAGVAQSPRYKIIEKRQSVAFWCNPISGHATLYWYQQILGQGPKLLIQFQNNGVVDDSQLPKDRFSAERLKGVDSTLKIQPAKLEDSAVYLCASSTRGRETQYFGPGTRLLVL.

The rearrangement links TRBV10-3 to TRBJ1-1, with 9 bases identical to TRBD1. The germline CDR1 and CDR2 sequences are ENHRY and SYGVKD. CDR3 length equals 16 residues. Trimming at V came to 8 bases and at J to 3 bases, leaving 13 bases not matched to a gene. In nucleotides, the CDR3 is TGTGCCATCTGGACGGGACAGGGAAGGATGGACACTGAAGCTTTCTTT. Protein product: CAIWTGQGRMDTEAFF.

This clone turned up a few times. The V gene is TRBV30, the J gene TRBJ1-1, with D uncertain. V gave up 4 bases and J gave up 2 bases, with 11 bases separating them. The CDR3 has 13 residues. In germline, CDR1 is GTSNPN, CDR2 SVGIG (reference sequence). This CDR3 reads CAWKTTFNTEAFF. The CDR3 region has the DNA TGTGCCTGGAAGACTACATTTAACACTGAAGCTTTCTTT.

V and J are TRBV27 and TRBJ1-1; no reliable D call. With 6 bases removed from V and 2 bases from J, the gap between germline ends came to 10 bases. This CDR3 contains 13 residues. Germline CDR1 is MNHEY and CDR2 is SMNVEV (reference sequence). The CDR3 protein is CASSKQRNTEAFF. For the CDR3, the DNA is TGTGCCAGCAGCAAACAGAGAAACACTGAAGCTTTCTTT.

J is TRBJ2-3 and V is TRBV5-1; 10 bases line up with TRBD2. In germline, CDR1 is SGHRS, CDR2 YFSETQ. J gave up 5 bases and V 2 bases, and 5 bases lay outside the gene matches. The CDR3 is 15 residues long. The CDR3 DNA reads TGCGCCAGCAGCTTAGAGCGGGGGGGCATAGATACGCAGTATTTT. Its translation: CASSLERGGIDTQYF.

The rearrangement uses TRBV5-5 and TRBJ2-1, with D perhaps matching TRBD1 (6 bases). Germline V gene lookup returns CDR1 SGHKS and CDR2 YYEKEE (reference sequence). V lost 1 base and J 1 base, leaving 9 bases between the germline ends. This CDR3 has 15 amino acids. The DNA of the CDR3 is TGTGCCAGCAGCTTGAACAGGGATTCCTACAATGAGCAGTTCTTC. Its translation is CASSLNRDSYNEQFF.

This clone was observed a single time. The CDR3: CASSFQGAANTEAFF. The CDR3 DNA reads as TGTGCCAGCAGTTTTCAGGGGGCGGCGAACACTGAAGCTTTCTTT. V and J are TRBV6-5 and TRBJ1-1; 8 nucleotides line up with TRBD1. Germline V gene sequence: CDR1 MNHEY, CDR2 SVGAGI. With 4 bases clipped from V and 1 base from J, the junction kept 5 bases outside the gene matches. The CDR3 is made up of 15 amino acids.

The V and J genes are TRBV7-2 and TRBJ1-2; no firm D call. V was clipped by 4 bases and J by 3 bases, with 9 bases between them. The CDR3 has 13 amino acids. Germline lookup yields CDR1 SGHTA and CDR2 FQGNSA. The CDR3 is CASSSNGYYGYTF. As DNA, the CDR3 is TGTGCCAGCAGCTCTAACGGGTACTATGGCTACACCTTC.

The CDR3 spells CASSLRDLSYEQYF. In nucleotides, the CDR3 is TGTGCCAGCAGTTTGCGGGACTTGTCCTACGAGCAGTACTTC. The J gene is TRBJ2-7, the V gene TRBV6-5, with D possibly matching TRBD2 (6 bases). Between the trimmed V and J ends, which lost 4 bases and 1 base, there was a span of 11 bases. The CDR3 is 14 residues long. Germline CDR1 is MNHEY and CDR2 is SVGAGI.

The chain joins TRBV3-1 (or the pseudogene TRBV3-2) to TRBJ1-1; the D gene is possibly TRBD1 (6 bases). Germline CDR1 LGHDT, CDR2 YNNKEL (reference sequence). The CDR3 covers 15 residues. V was clipped by 2 bases and J by 0 bases, with 10 bases between them. The CDR3 DNA follows: TGTGCCAGCAGCCAAAACGACAGGATGAACACTGAAGCTTTCTTT. Translation gives CASSQNDRMNTEAFF.

This clone was picked up a small number of times. J is TRBJ2-4 and V is TRBV13, with 11 positions matching TRBD2. In germline, CDR1 is PRHDT, CDR2 FYEKMQ (reference sequence). The V gene end was trimmed by 1 base and the J gene end by 1 base; junction bases not matched to a gene: 9. This CDR3 is built from 19 residues. The CDR3, as DNA: TGTGCCAGCAGCTTAGCCACTAGCGGGAGTTCGCCGGCCAAAAACATTCAGTACTTC. It specifies CASSLATSGSSPAKNIQYF.